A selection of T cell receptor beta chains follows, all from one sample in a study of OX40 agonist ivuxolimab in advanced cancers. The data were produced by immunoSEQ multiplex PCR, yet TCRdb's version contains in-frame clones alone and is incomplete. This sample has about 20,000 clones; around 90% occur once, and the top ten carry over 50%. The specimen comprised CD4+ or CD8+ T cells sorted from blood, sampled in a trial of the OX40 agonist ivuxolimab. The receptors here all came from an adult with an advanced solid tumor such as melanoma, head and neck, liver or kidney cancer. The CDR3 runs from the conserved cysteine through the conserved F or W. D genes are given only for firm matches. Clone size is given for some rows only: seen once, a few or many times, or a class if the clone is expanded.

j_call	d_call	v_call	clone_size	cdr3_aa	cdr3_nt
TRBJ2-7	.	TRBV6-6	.	CASSYSDGTPMYEQYF	TGTGCCAGCAGTTACTCCGACGGGACTCCGATGTACGAGCAGTACTTC
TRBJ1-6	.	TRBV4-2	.	CASSQIPKSSYNSPLHF	TGTGCCAGCAGCCAGATCCCTAAGAGCTCCTATAATTCACCCCTCCACTTT
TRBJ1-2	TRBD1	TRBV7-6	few	CASSDGTVPNYGYTF	TGTGCCAGCAGCGATGGGACAGTCCCTAACTATGGCTACACCTTC
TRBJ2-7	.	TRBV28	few	CASSPARLGSYEQYF	TGTGCCAGCAGCCCCGCCCGCCTTGGGTCCTACGAGCAGTACTTC
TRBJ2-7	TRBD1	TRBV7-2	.	CASSQTGVSYEQYF	TGTGCCAGCAGCCAGACAGGGGTCTCCTACGAGCAGTACTTC
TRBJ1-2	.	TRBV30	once	CAWRPDSNYGYTF	TGTGCCTGGAGGCCCGACAGTAACTATGGCTACACCTTC
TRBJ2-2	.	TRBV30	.	CAWALGAGELFF	TGTGCCTGGGCCTTGGGCGCCGGGGAGCTGTTTTTT
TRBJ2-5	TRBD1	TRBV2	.	CASSRDREQETQYF	TGTGCCAGCAGTCGGGACAGGGAACAAGAGACCCAGTACTTC
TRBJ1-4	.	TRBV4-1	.	CASTGGDEKLFF	TGCGCCAGCACGGGGGGTGATGAAAAACTGTTTTTT
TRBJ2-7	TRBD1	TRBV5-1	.	CASSSLTGDGFSEQYF	TGCGCCAGCAGCTCTCTTACAGGGGACGGGTTCAGCGAGCAGTACTTC
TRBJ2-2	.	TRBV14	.	CASSLAGVVTGELFF	TGTGCCAGCAGCTTGGCCGGGGTGGTCACCGGGGAGCTGTTTTTT
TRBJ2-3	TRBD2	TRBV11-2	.	CASSLEAGPTDTQYF	TGTGCCAGCAGCTTAGAAGCGGGGCCCACAGATACGCAGTATTTT
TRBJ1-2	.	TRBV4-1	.	CASSQVSRPLEGYTF	TGCGCCAGCAGCCAAGTTAGCCGGCCCTTGGAGGGCTACACCTTC
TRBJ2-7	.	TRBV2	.	CASNGAGYEQYF	TGTGCCAGCAACGGGGCAGGCTACGAGCAGTACTTC
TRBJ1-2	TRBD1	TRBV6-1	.	CASRTGEGDGYTF	TGTGCCAGCAGGACAGGGGAAGGAGATGGCTACACCTTC
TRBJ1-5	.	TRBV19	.	CASSWTDSSNQPQHF	TGTGCCAGTAGCTGGACAGACTCTAGCAATCAGCCCCAGCATTTT
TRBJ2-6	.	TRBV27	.	CASSRSPSGANVLTF	TGTGCCAGCAGCCGATCGCCGTCTGGGGCCAACGTCCTGACTTTC
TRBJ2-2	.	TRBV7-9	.	CASSLWSGGGELFF	TGTGCCAGCAGCTTATGGTCCGGGGGCGGGGAGCTGTTTTTT
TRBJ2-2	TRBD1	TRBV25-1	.	CASRDRENTGELFF	TGTGCCAGCAGAGACAGGGAGAACACCGGGGAGCTGTTTTTT
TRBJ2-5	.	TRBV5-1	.	CASSLATTFQETQYF	TGCGCCAGCAGCTTGGCCACCACTTTCCAAGAGACCCAGTACTTC
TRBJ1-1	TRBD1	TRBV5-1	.	CASSLGDRLNTEAFF	TGCGCCAGCAGCTTGGGGGACAGACTAAACACTGAAGCTTTCTTT
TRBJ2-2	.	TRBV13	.	CASSLAGVVTGELFF	TGTGCCAGCAGCTTGGCCGGGGTGGTCACCGGGGAGCTGTTTTTT
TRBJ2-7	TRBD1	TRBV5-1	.	CASSWTTTGVFYEQYF	TGCGCCAGCAGCTGGACAACGACAGGGGTTTTCTACGAGCAGTACTTC
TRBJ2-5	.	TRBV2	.	CASRETGYQETQYF	TGTGCCAGCAGGGAAACAGGGTACCAAGAGACCCAGTACTTC
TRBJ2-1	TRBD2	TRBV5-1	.	CASSLAAWASGDEQFF	TGCGCCAGCAGCTTGGCGGCTTGGGCTAGCGGGGATGAGCAGTTCTTC
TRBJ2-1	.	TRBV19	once	CASSSTILSYNEQFF	TGTGCCAGTAGTAGCACTATCCTTTCCTACAATGAGCAGTTCTTC
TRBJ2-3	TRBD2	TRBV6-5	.	CASSHLAGGTDTQYF	TGTGCCAGCAGTCACCTAGCGGGGGGCACAGATACGCAGTATTTT
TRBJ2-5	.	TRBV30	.	CASSAAGGYETQYF	TGTGCCTCCTCCGCAGCGGGTGGCTATGAGACCCAGTACTTC
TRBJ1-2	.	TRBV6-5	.	CASSYTTENYGYTF	TGTGCCAGCAGTTACACTACTGAGAACTATGGCTACACCTTC
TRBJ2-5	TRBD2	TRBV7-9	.	CASSSLGGEETQYF	TGTGCCAGCAGCTCCCTGGGAGGGGAAGAGACCCAGTACTTC
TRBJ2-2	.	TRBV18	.	CASSPEEQKNTGELFF	TGTGCCAGCTCACCCGAGGAACAGAAGAACACCGGGGAGCTGTTTTTT
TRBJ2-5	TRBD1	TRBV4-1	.	CASSQGQGKETQYF	TGCGCCAGCAGCCAAGGACAGGGGAAGGAGACCCAGTACTTC
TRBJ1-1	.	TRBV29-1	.	CSVETGRNTEAFF	TGCAGCGTTGAAACAGGGAGAAACACTGAAGCTTTCTTT
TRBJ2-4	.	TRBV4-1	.	CASSQDAGLDIQYF	TGCGCCAGCAGCCAAGATGCGGGGCTGGACATTCAGTACTTC
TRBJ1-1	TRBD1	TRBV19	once	CASSIATTGMNTEAFF	TGTGCCAGTAGTATAGCAACGACAGGGATGAACACTGAAGCTTTCTTT
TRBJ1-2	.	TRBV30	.	CAWTYGGRAYGYTF	TGTGCCTGGACCTATGGGGGGCGCGCCTATGGCTACACCTTC
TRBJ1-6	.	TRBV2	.	CASRSYNSPLHF	TGTGCCAGCCGCTCCTATAATTCACCCCTCCACTTT
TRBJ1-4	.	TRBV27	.	CASSSPDTATNEKLFF	TGTGCCAGCAGTTCCCCAGATACCGCAACTAATGAAAAACTGTTTTTT
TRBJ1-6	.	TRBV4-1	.	CASSRTGMSPLHF	TGCGCCAGCAGCCGCACAGGGATGTCCCCCCTCCACTTT
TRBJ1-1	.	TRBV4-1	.	CASSQSPPSTEAFF	TGCGCCAGCAGCCAATCCCCCCCCTCGACTGAAGCTTTCTTT
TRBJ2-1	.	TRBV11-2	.	CASSLVAGANEQFF	TGTGCCAGCAGCTTAGTCGCAGGGGCAAATGAGCAGTTCTTC
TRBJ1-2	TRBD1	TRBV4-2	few	CASSPLPRDRGSDGYTF	TGTGCCAGCAGCCCCCTGCCCCGGGACAGGGGCAGCGATGGCTACACCTTC
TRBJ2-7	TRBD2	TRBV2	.	CASSKRGLAYEQYF	TGTGCCAGCAGCAAGCGGGGGTTAGCCTACGAGCAGTACTTC
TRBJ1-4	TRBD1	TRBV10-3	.	CAISEGTGDEKLFF	TGTGCCATCAGTGAAGGTACAGGGGATGAAAAACTGTTTTTT
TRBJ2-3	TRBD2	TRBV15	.	CATSRDGLAGGTDTQYF	TGTGCCACCAGCAGAGATGGCCTAGCGGGGGGGACAGATACGCAGTATTTT
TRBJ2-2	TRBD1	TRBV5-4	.	CASSSGQGGSGELFF	TGTGCCAGCAGCTCGGGACAGGGCGGGAGCGGGGAGCTGTTTTTT
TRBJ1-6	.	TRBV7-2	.	CASSLRSTGVDSPLHF	TGTGCCAGCAGCTTAAGATCTACAGGAGTAGATTCACCCCTCCACTTT